This TCR beta chain was identified in a study of cytomegalovirus exposure and HLA in healthy donors. Overall study results and limits: Some public TCRs appeared in many individuals, while most sequences were rare. As was reported, the HLA-A and HLA-B alleles of most subjects were accurately predicted from TCR beta sequences.

13 Jbeta primers and 60 Vbeta primers were used for the PCR. Sequencing used immunoSEQ multiplex PCR; TCRdb keeps in-frame clones, though not all of them. Of around 180,000 clones in the sample, 80% to 90% were seen once. CDR3 length: 13 residues. Germline V CDR1 and CDR2: SGDLS, YYNGEE. The V gene lost 3 bases and the J gene lost 5 bases, with 11 bases spanning the gap. Note on this clone: Its antigen remains unknown.

Sample: PBMCs. The V call is TRBV9, the J call TRBJ1-1, with D possibly TRBD1 on 5 matching bases. The clonotype comes from a male donor in good health and CMV-seronegative. Here the CDR3 reads CASSGPGGTEAFF. The CDR3 DNA reads as TGTGCCAGCAGCGGTCCCGGGGGGACTGAAGCTTTCTTT.